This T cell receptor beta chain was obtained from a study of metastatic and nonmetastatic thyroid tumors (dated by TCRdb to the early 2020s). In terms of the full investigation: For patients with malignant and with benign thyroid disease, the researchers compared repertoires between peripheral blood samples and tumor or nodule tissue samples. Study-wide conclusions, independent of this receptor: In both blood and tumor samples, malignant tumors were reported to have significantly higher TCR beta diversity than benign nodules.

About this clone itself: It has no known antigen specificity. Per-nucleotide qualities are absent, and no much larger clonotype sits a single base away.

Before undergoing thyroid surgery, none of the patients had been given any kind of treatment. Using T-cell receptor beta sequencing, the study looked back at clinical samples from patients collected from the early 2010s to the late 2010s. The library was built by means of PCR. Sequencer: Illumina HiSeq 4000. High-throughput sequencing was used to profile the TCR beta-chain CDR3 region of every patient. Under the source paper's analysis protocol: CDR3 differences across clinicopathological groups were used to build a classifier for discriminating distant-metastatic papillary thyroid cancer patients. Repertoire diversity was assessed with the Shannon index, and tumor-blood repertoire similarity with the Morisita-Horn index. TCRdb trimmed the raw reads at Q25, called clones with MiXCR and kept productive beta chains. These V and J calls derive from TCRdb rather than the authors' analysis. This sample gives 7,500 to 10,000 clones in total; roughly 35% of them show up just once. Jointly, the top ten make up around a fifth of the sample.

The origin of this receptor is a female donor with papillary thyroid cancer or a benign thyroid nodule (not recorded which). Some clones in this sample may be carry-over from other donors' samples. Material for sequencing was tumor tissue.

The base sequence is TGTGCCACCCGGGACAATGATAATTCACCCCTCCACTTT. This yields the protein CATRDNDNSPLHF. The chain employs TRBV6-2 or TRBV6-3 and TRBJ1-6; TRBD1 is a weak D gene call, 6 bases matching. There are 13 amino acids in the CDR3, from cysteine to phenylalanine inclusive. The retained sequence is limited to the CDR3, 39 bases, with the frame set at the first base. A distance of 12 bases separates the germline ends of V and J, which lose 10 bases and 5 bases respectively. The germline V gene provides CDR1 MNHEY and CDR2 SVGEGT.